The 17 T cell receptor beta chains below all came from one sample that was sequenced in a study of blood T cell dynamics during melanoma immunotherapy. The time point is: pre-treatment baseline. Some clones are missing from TCRdb's copy, which holds only in-frame ones; the method was immunoSEQ multiplex PCR. The sample has 15,000 to 20,000 clones, just over 90% seen once. The starting material was blood, obtained from a patient treated with checkpoint blockade. The source of these receptors is a human donor with melanoma.

The chain is built from TRBV9 and TRBJ2-1; D remains unclear. There are 16 residues in the CDR3. V was clipped by 1 base and J by 0 bases, with 11 bases between them. Germline values: CDR1 SGDLS, CDR2 YYNGEE. The DNA of the CDR3 is TGTGCCAGCAGCGTAAACTCCGTCTCCTCCTACAATGAGCAGTTCTTC. Residues: CASSVNSVSSYNEQFF.

The chain couples TRBV5-6 to TRBJ2-7, with TRBD2 matching 7 bases. J gave up 0 bases and V 0 bases, and 9 bases lay outside the gene matches. Per germline, CDR1 SGHDT and CDR2 YYEEEE. There are 17 residues in the CDR3. In nucleotides, the CDR3 is TGTGCCAGCAGCTTGGGAGTTACTAGCGCGAGCTCCTACGAGCAGTACTTC. It codes for CASSLGVTSASSYEQYF.

The gene calls are TRBV4-1 and TRBJ2-5; TRBD1 aligns across 9 bases. The germline gives CDR1 MGHRA, CDR2 YSYEKL. The V segment lost 5 bases and the J segment 4 bases; nucleotides outside the gene matches: 8. The CDR3 extends over 15 amino acids. The DNA for the CDR3 is TGCGCCAGCAGCTTCCGGGACAGGGAATTAGAGACCCAGTACTTC. It encodes CASSFRDRELETQYF.

The chain joins TRBV5-1 to TRBJ1-1; 7 bases are shared with TRBD1. The CDR3 runs 13 residues. Trimming took 4 bases from V and 4 from J; bases not matched to a gene: 4. Per the germline V gene, CDR1 is SGHRS and CDR2 is YFSETQ. CDR3: CASSQTGFTEAFF. The CDR3 coding sequence is TGCGCCAGCAGCCAGACAGGGTTCACTGAAGCTTTCTTT.

CDR3 sequence: CASSQWDRTTDTQYF. In DNA, the CDR3 is TGTGCCAGCAGCCAATGGGACAGGACCACAGATACGCAGTATTTT. This chain uses TRBV9 with TRBJ2-3, with 8 nucleotides matching TRBD1. Germline V gene data show CDR1 as SGDLS and CDR2 as YYNGEE. The J segment lost 2 bases and the V segment lost 4 bases, leaving 6 bases of the junction unmatched. This CDR3 is 15 amino acids long.

This clone was found a few times. The V gene is TRBV7-3, the J gene TRBJ1-1, with no clear D. Per the germline V gene, CDR1 is SGHTA and CDR2 is FQGTGA. V lost 3 bases to trimming and J lost 1 base, with 6 bases between them. The CDR3 runs to 13 residues. The CDR3 region is CASSFDPNTEAFF. CDR3 nucleotide sequence: TGTGCCAGCAGCTTCGACCCGAACACTGAAGCTTTCTTT.

J is TRBJ1-4 and V is TRBV4-1, with D possibly matching TRBD1 (5 bases). V was shortened by 0 bases and J by 5 bases, with 13 bases between the two germline ends. CDR3 length equals 16 residues. Germline V CDR1 and CDR2: MGHRA, YSYEKL. CDR3 loop: CASSQDDRGRNEKLFF. The CDR3 DNA follows: TGCGCCAGCAGCCAAGATGACCGGGGGAGGAATGAAAAACTGTTTTTT.

The chain recombines TRBV7-9 with TRBJ2-5; the D is unclear. The CDR3 consists of 12 residues. Germline V gives CDR1 SEHNR, CDR2 FQNEAQ (reference sequence). The V and J ends lost 1 base and 4 bases respectively, with 4 bases between them. CDR3 DNA sequence: TGTGCCAGCAGCTTAGGTCCAGAGACCCAGTACTTC. Its protein is CASSLGPETQYF.

The J gene is TRBJ2-2, the V gene TRBV18; 9 bases map to TRBD1. CDR1 is KGHSH and CDR2 is LQKENI in the germline V gene. The trim removed 2 bases at V and 6 bases at J, leaving 4 bases unmatched. This CDR3 has 15 amino acids. The CDR3 is CASSPGTGNSGELFF. DNA for the CDR3: TGTGCCAGCTCACCAGGGACAGGGAATTCCGGGGAGCTGTTTTTT.

This chain connects TRBV12-5 to TRBJ1-6; weak D call: TRBD1 (6 bases). This CDR3 is built from 12 residues. The germline V gene encodes CDR1 LGHNT and CDR2 FRNRAP. V lost 7 bases and J 7 bases, leaving 8 bases between the germline ends. The CDR3 here is CASAQGNSPLHF. CDR3 bases: TGTGCTAGTGCCCAGGGGAATTCACCCCTCCACTTT.

This rearrangement joins TRBV27 to TRBJ1-5; perhaps TRBD1 as D (6 bases). The germline gives CDR1 MNHEY, CDR2 SMNVEV (reference sequence). This CDR3 is built from 13 residues. V dropped 4 bases and J dropped 2 bases, with 6 bases sitting between them. CDR3 region: CASSYRGNQPQHF. CDR3 sequence (DNA): TGTGCCAGCAGTTACAGGGGCAATCAGCCCCAGCATTTT.

The V and J genes are TRBV2 and TRBJ1-2, with a tentative D call TRBD1 (5 bases). Germline-derived CDR1 and CDR2 are SNHLY and FYNNEI. This CDR3 contains 15 residues. V dropped 2 bases and J dropped 4 bases, with 14 bases sitting between them. The CDR3 DNA reads as TGTGCCAGCAGTGAAAAGCCGACAGTTCCCTATGGCTACACCTTC. Translation gives CASSEKPTVPYGYTF.

This clone was counted a few times. The V call is TRBV7-2, the J call TRBJ1-1, with 8 bases that match TRBD1. The J segment lost 4 bases and the V segment lost 5 bases, leaving 6 bases of the junction unmatched. The CDR3 consists of 14 residues. Germline CDR1 and CDR2: SGHTA and FQGNSA. The CDR3: CASSPRTGPTEAFF. As DNA, the CDR3 is TGTGCCAGCAGCCCGCGGACAGGGCCCACTGAAGCTTTCTTT.

The J gene is TRBJ1-5, the V gene TRBV20-1; weak D call: TRBD1 (5 bases). This CDR3 comprises 10 residues. V shed 5 bases and J shed 7 bases, with 6 bases lying between them. CDR1 and CDR2 (germline): DFQATT, SNEGSKA (reference sequence). The CDR3 bases are TGCAGTGCTGGACAACAGCCCCAGCATTTT. Translation gives CSAGQQPQHF.

The V call is TRBV30, the J call TRBJ2-3; no reliable D call. The CDR3 contains 14 residues. V shed 0 bases and J shed 1 base, with 8 bases lying between them. Germline V lookup: CDR1 GTSNPN, CDR2 SVGIG (reference sequence). The CDR3 bases are TGTGCCTGGAGTGTAACCCCGGGCACAGATACGCAGTATTTT. Translated, it gives CAWSVTPGTDTQYF.

Only a few counts were recorded for this clone. The chain recombines TRBV9 with TRBJ2-3; tentative D call: TRBD2 (7 bases). Germline values: CDR1 SGDLS, CDR2 YYNGEE. The CDR3 is 15 residues long. V was trimmed by 6 bases and J by 5 bases, leaving 19 bases between them. The CDR3 here is CASTPGRGARDTQYF. The CDR3 coding sequence is TGTGCCAGCACTCCCGGCCGGGGGGCGAGAGATACGCAGTATTTT.

CDR3 DNA sequence: TGTGCCAGCAGTGACAGGGTACTAGCGGTGAACACCGGGGAGCTGTTTTTT. It specifies CASSDRVLAVNTGELFF. J is TRBJ2-2 and V is TRBV6-1; 8 bases map to TRBD2. The CDR3 sequence is 17 residues long. J gave up 1 base and V 3 bases, and 7 bases lay outside the gene matches. Germline V gene sequence: CDR1 MNHNS, CDR2 SASEGT.